What follows are 17 T cell receptor beta chains derived from one specimen sequenced in a study of CD8 T cells in Susac syndrome. Reverse transcription of roughly 0.45 to 1 ug RNA was carried out with random hexamers. TCRdb passed the immunoSEQ multiplex PCR reads through MiXCR, listing each CDR3 protein once. The table has about 200,000 distinct CDR3 sequences, 95% seen once. Sequencing input: CD4+ T cells from PBMCs. Every receptor here comes from a human donor in good health.

This sequence joins TRBV20-1 and TRBJ1-1; possible D gene TRBD1, 5 bases. V shed 5 bases and J shed 3 bases, with 13 bases lying between them. Germline CDR1 and CDR2: DFQATT and SNEGSKA (reference sequence). This CDR3 comprises 13 residues. The CDR3 region has the DNA TGCAGTGCTCCGCGGAGAGGGGACACTGAAGCTTTCTTT. This translates into CSAPRRGDTEAFF.

The J gene is TRBJ2-3, the V gene TRBV12-3 or TRBV12-4; 7 bases fit TRBD2. After removal of 6 bases from V and 6 bases from J, the junction contained 9 bases not matched to a gene. The CDR3 extends over 14 amino acids. Here the CDR3 DNA reads TGTGCCAGCAGGTCTCTGACTAGCCAGGATACGCAGTATTTT. Encoded protein: CASRSLTSQDTQYF.

The V and J genes are TRBV23-1 and TRBJ1-2; possible D gene TRBD1, 6 bases. TRBV23-1 has ORF status, its function being uncertain. This CDR3 comprises 11 residues. The V end lost 11 bases, the J end lost 6 bases, and 13 bases lay between the germline ends. For the CDR3, the DNA is TGCGCCCCAACAGGGTTACATGGCTACACCTTC. This translates into CAPTGLHGYTF.

V is TRBV11-1 and J is TRBJ2-3; D unresolved. V shed 1 base and J shed 5 bases, with 10 bases lying between them. From germline, CDR1 is SGHAT and CDR2 FQDESV (reference sequence). The CDR3 extends over 14 amino acids. CDR3 region: CASSLVSTGDTQYF. The DNA of the CDR3 is TGTGCCAGCAGCTTAGTATCGACGGGAGATACGCAGTATTTT.

The V gene is TRBV3-1, the J gene TRBJ2-1; D call uncertain. V lost 7 bases, J lost 3 bases, and 19 bases lay in between. The CDR3 loop spans 16 amino acids. Germline values: CDR1 LGHDT, CDR2 YNNKEL (reference sequence). In DNA, the CDR3 is TGTGCCAGCACAACCTACGGGCCTATGGGCTACAATGAGCAGTTCTTC. Residues: CASTTYGPMGYNEQFF.

The rearrangement joins TRBV12-5 to TRBJ2-7, with D unclear. CDR3 length equals 13 residues. V lost 1 base to trimming and J lost 2 bases, with 6 bases between them. Germline CDR1 and CDR2: LGHNT and FRNRAP. CDR3 region: CASGLAAPYEQYF. CDR3 bases: TGTGCTAGTGGTTTGGCGGCCCCCTACGAGCAGTACTTC.

This chain uses TRBV5-1 with TRBJ2-1; TRBD2 aligns across 8 bases. With V trimmed by 4 bases and J by 2 bases, 5 bases remained unmatched. CDR1 and CDR2 from the germline V gene are SGHRS and YFSETQ. The CDR3 is 15 residues long. The CDR3 nucleotides read TGCGCCAGCAGCCCACTAGCGGTACCCTACAATGAGCAGTTCTTC. Its protein product is CASSPLAVPYNEQFF.

This clonotype was detected only once. V usage is TRBV19 and J usage is TRBJ1-5; D not certain. Germline V gene lookup returns CDR1 LNHDA and CDR2 SQIVND (reference sequence). The CDR3 covers 16 residues. The ends were cut back, 0 bases at V and 0 bases at J, with 9 bases in the middle. The CDR3 is CASSIDATYSNQPQHF. CDR3 coding DNA: TGTGCCAGTAGTATAGATGCGACGTATAGCAATCAGCCCCAGCATTTT.

The chain recombines TRBV29-1 with TRBJ1-1, with TRBD1 as a possible D gene (5 bases). V was pared by 6 bases and J by 5 bases, with 13 bases between. Germline V gene data show CDR1 as SQVTM and CDR2 as ANQGSEA. CDR3 length: 12 amino acids. CDR3 bases: TGCAGCGTCGTAACCAGGGTGACTGAAGCTTTCTTT. Protein: CSVVTRVTEAFF.

V usage is TRBV3-1 and J usage is TRBJ1-4; TRBD1 aligns across 8 bases. There are 14 residues in the CDR3. Germline V lookup: CDR1 LGHDT, CDR2 YNNKEL (reference sequence). With V trimmed by 4 bases and J by 11 bases, 9 bases remained unmatched. CDR3 nucleotides: TGTGCCAGCAGCCGTAGGGACAGGCGCAATAAACTGTTTTTT. Protein sequence: CASSRRDRRNKLFF.

The chain links TRBV7-9 to TRBJ2-7; D remains ambiguous. This CDR3 is 12 amino acids long. The V gene lost 3 bases and the J gene lost 4 bases, with 7 bases spanning the gap. Per germline, CDR1 SEHNR and CDR2 FQNEAQ (reference sequence). The CDR3 bases are TGTGCCAGCAGCTTGTTGGGATACGAGCAGTACGTC. It codes for CASSLLGYEQYV.

The rearrangement joins TRBV29-1 to TRBJ2-7; 11 bases are a match to TRBD2. The germline V gene encodes CDR1 SQVTM and CDR2 ANQGSEA. After removal of 4 bases from V and 0 bases from J, the junction contained 5 bases not matched to a gene. CDR3 size: 15 residues. As DNA, the CDR3 is TGCAGCGTTGTTCTAGCGGGAGGAAACTCCTACGAGCAGTACGTC. Its protein is CSVVLAGGNSYEQYV.

The V and J genes are TRBV20-1 and TRBJ2-5; D may correspond to TRBD1 or TRBD2 (5 bases each). Germline lookup yields CDR1 DFQATT and CDR2 SNEGSKA (reference sequence). Trimming took off 6 bases at V and 2 bases at J, with 16 bases between the two ends. This CDR3 is 14 amino acids long. This CDR3 reads CSAGRDGHQETQYF. In DNA, the CDR3 is TGCAGTGCCGGCCGGGACGGTCATCAAGAGACCCAGTACTTC.

This chain uses TRBV12-3 or TRBV12-4 with TRBJ2-1; 9 bases agree with TRBD2. This CDR3 contains 14 residues. Unmatched junction bases numbered 11, after V lost 11 bases and J lost 6 bases. CDR3 nucleotide sequence: TGTGCCGGGACGACCGGGACTAGCTTCAATGAGCAGTTCTTC. Encoded protein: CAGTTGTSFNEQFF.

The chain uses TRBV12-3 or TRBV12-4 and TRBJ2-1; D gene unclear. The CDR3 totals 12 residues. The V and J ends lost 0 bases and 6 bases respectively, with 3 bases between them. The CDR3 sequence: CASSLASNEQFF. CDR3 DNA: TGTGCCAGCAGTTTAGCCAGCAATGAGCAGTTCTTC.

The chain joins TRBV10-3 to TRBJ1-2; D gene unclear. Germline V CDR1 and CDR2: ENHRY, SYGVKD. Trimming pared 0 bases from V and 8 bases from J, leaving 13 bases between. CDR3 size: 14 residues. CDR3 protein: CAISESEGPYGYTF. The CDR3, as DNA: TGTGCCATCAGTGAGTCCGAGGGCCCTTACGGCTACACCTTC.

The CDR3 sequence is CSARTSGRGEQFF. The CDR3 bases are TGCAGTGCTAGAACTAGCGGGAGAGGGGAGCAGTTCTTC. The rearrangement uses TRBV20-1 and TRBJ2-1; 11 bases align to TRBD2. The CDR3 runs to 13 residues. Germline V gene lookup returns CDR1 DFQATT and CDR2 SNEGSKA (reference sequence). V was clipped by 2 bases and J by 10 bases; unmatched bases: 4.